What follows are 3 T cell receptor beta chains derived from one specimen sequenced in a study of cytomegalovirus exposure and HLA in healthy donors. Both 60 Vbeta primers and 13 Jbeta primers went into the PCR. Using immunoSEQ multiplex PCR, the repertoire was profiled, and TCRdb retains in-frame clones only, with some absent. The sample lists about 110,000 clones, 74% seen once, with about 2.8% in the top ten. Sequenced input: PBMCs. These receptors originate from a man aged 50-60 years in good health and CMV-seropositive.

The chain is built from TRBV10-3 and TRBJ1-2, with D maybe TRBD1 (6 bases). This CDR3 is 11 amino acids long. The V end was cut by 10 bases, the J end by 4 bases, with 10 bases between. The germline gives CDR1 ENHRY, CDR2 SYGVKD. CDR3 in DNA: TGTGCCACCGGACAGATCTATGGCTACACCTTC. Its translation is CATGQIYGYTF.

This chain uses TRBV10-2 with TRBJ2-2; TRBD1 is a possible D gene (5 bases). The CDR3 is made up of 14 amino acids. The V and J ends lost 0 bases and 12 bases respectively, with 14 bases between them. The V gene's germline CDR1 is WSHSY and CDR2 SAAADI. The CDR3 spells CASSESNQGGKLFF. For the CDR3, the DNA is TGCGCCAGCAGTGAGTCGAATCAGGGTGGCAAGCTGTTTTTT.

V gene TRBV6-5 combines with J gene TRBJ2-5, with 8 bases fitting TRBD2. This CDR3 region has 15 residues. CDR1 is MNHEY and CDR2 is SVGAGI in the germline V gene. V lost 4 bases, J lost 9 bases, and 13 bases stayed unmatched. The CDR3 loop reads CASSSVLAARRSQYF. Written as DNA, the CDR3 is TGTGCCAGCAGTTCCGTACTAGCGGCCCGCCGGTCCCAGTACTTC.